These T cell receptor beta chains were read from a single sample in a study of CD8 T cells in Susac syndrome. TCRdb reprocessed the immunoSEQ multiplex PCR reads with MiXCR, giving one entry per CDR3 protein. The repertoire holds just over 300,000 distinct CDR3 sequences, with about 90% as singletons. The sequenced material came from CD4+ T cells from PBMCs. Source of these receptors: a human donor with multiple sclerosis. The CDR3 runs from the conserved cysteine through the conserved F or W. D genes are given only for firm matches. Size is stated for part of the rows, as once, few or many counts, or as a class when the clone is expanded.

TRBV29-1	TRBJ1-1	NA	TRBD1	CSVEGQGGTEAFF	TGCAGCGTTGAGGGACAGGGGGGTACTGAAGCTTTCTTT
TRBV20-1	TRBJ1-1	NA	TRBD1	CSATPGTGREAFF	TGCAGTGCTACCCCCGGGACAGGCCGTGAAGCTTTCTTT
TRBV6-5	TRBJ2-7	NA	NA	CASSNRGSSYEQYF	TGTGCCAGCAGTAATCGGGGGAGCTCCTACGAGCAGTACTTC
TRBV6-2/TRBV6-3	TRBJ2-5	NA	NA	CASTTWGYQETQYF	TGTGCCAGCACTACTTGGGGGTACCAAGAGACCCAGTACTTC
TRBV7-6	TRBJ2-1	NA	TRBD2	CASSRGTSGTYSYNEQFF	TGTGCCAGCAGCCGCGGGACTAGCGGTACCTACTCCTACAATGAGCAGTTCTTC
TRBV6-1	TRBJ1-3	few	TRBD1	CASRVGTGGNTIYF	TGTGCCAGCAGGGTAGGGACAGGTGGAAACACCATATATTTT
TRBV20-1	TRBJ1-2	NA	NA	CSARDSRTPNPKDYGYTF	TGCAGTGCTAGAGATAGTAGGACTCCAAACCCTAAGGACTATGGCTACACCTTC
TRBV24-1	TRBJ2-3	NA	TRBD1	CATSEPLGQGPDTQYF	TGTGCCACCAGTGAACCATTGGGACAGGGGCCAGATACGCAGTATTTT
TRBV27	TRBJ2-5	once	NA	CASKDTGAKETQYF	TGTGCCAGCAAGGATACAGGAGCTAAAGAGACCCAGTACTTC
TRBV3-1	TRBJ2-7	NA	TRBD1	CASRRGQGREQYF	TGTGCCAGCAGGCGGGGACAGGGTCGCGAGCAGTACTTC
TRBV5-1	TRBJ2-5	NA	TRBD2	CASSSRGLVLETQYF	TGCGCCAGCAGCTCAAGGGGACTAGTCCTAGAGACCCAGTACTTC
TRBV5-1	TRBJ1-6	NA	NA	CASSLARLANNSPLHF	TGCGCCAGCAGCTTGGCCAGGCTCGCGAATAATTCACCCCTCCACTTT
TRBV7-2	TRBJ2-7	NA	NA	CASSLGRVWYEQYF	TGTGCCAGCAGCTTAGGGCGAGTGTGGTACGAGCAGTACTTC
TRBV29-1	TRBJ2-4	NA	TRBD1	CSVRRGPNIQYF	TGCAGCGTACGCAGGGGGCCTAACATTCAGTACTTC
TRBV29-1	TRBJ1-2	NA	TRBD1	CSAGTGGNYGYTF	TGCAGCGCCGGGACAGGGGGTAACTATGGCTACACCTTC
TRBV3-1	TRBJ1-1	once	NA	CASSPLIDTEAFF	TGTGCCAGCAGCCCTCTGATTGACACTGAAGCTTTCTTT
TRBV7-2	TRBJ2-7	NA	NA	CASSPGNEQYF	TGTGCCAGCAGCCCAGGAAACGAGCAGTACTTC
TRBV20-1	TRBJ2-3	NA	NA	CSARDFGGSTDTQYF	TGCAGTGCTAGAGATTTTGGGGGTAGCACAGATACGCAGTATTTT
TRBV6-5	TRBJ2-7	once	NA	CASSYSTGDSYEQYF	TGTGCCAGCAGTTACTCGACAGGTGACTCCTACGAGCAGTACTTC
TRBV29-1	TRBJ1-1	NA	NA	CSVDSEAPNTEAFF	TGCAGCGTTGACTCGGAGGCCCCGAACACTGAAGCTTTCTTT
TRBV29-1	TRBJ1-1	once	TRBD1	CSAILRDRGSGTEAFF	TGCAGCGCCATTCTCAGGGACAGGGGGTCGGGCACTGAAGCTTTCTTT
TRBV12-3/TRBV12-4	TRBJ2-7	NA	TRBD2	CASRAGLAGDYYEQYF	TGTGCCAGCAGGGCGGGACTAGCCGGGGACTACTACGAGCAGTACTTC
TRBV30	TRBJ2-2	NA	NA	CAWSFNANTGELFF	TGTGCCTGGAGTTTCAATGCGAACACCGGGGAGCTGTTTTTT
TRBV11-3	TRBJ2-7	NA	NA	CASSSGTQQYF	TGTGCCAGCAGCTCCGGGACGCAACAGTACTTC
TRBV3-1	TRBJ1-6	NA	TRBD1	CASSSTGGDSPLHF	TGTGCCAGCAGTTCCACAGGGGGAGATTCACCCCTCCACTTT
TRBV18	TRBJ1-4	NA	TRBD1	CASSTDRGGEKLFF	TGTGCCAGCTCTACGGACAGGGGAGGTGAAAAACTGTTTTTT
TRBV29-1	TRBJ2-3	NA	TRBD2	CSVVKLSGPMSIGPDTQYF	TGCAGCGTCGTCAAACTTAGCGGGCCAATGTCAATAGGCCCAGATACGCAGTATTTT
TRBV25-1	TRBJ2-7	NA	NA	CASSRRGDSYYEQYF	TGTGCCAGCAGTCGTAGGGGGGACAGCTACTACGAGCAGTACTTC
TRBV5-1	TRBJ1-6	NA	TRBD1	CASSFLDRNNSPLHF	TGCGCCAGCAGCTTCCTGGACAGGAATAATTCACCCCTCCACTTT
TRBV6-2/TRBV6-3	TRBJ2-1	once	NA	CASSYPDSEQFF	TGTGCCAGCAGTTACCCAGACAGTGAGCAGTTCTTC
TRBV14	TRBJ2-7	NA	NA	CASSQDTGWGYEQYF	TGTGCCAGCAGCCAAGATACAGGGTGGGGTTACGAGCAGTACTTC
TRBV7-7	TRBJ2-5	NA	TRBD1	CASSSTGSRAETQYF	TGTGCTAGCAGCTCGACAGGGAGTAGGGCCGAGACCCAGTACTTC
TRBV30	TRBJ1-1	few	NA	CAWSVKPREAFF	TGTGCCTGGAGTGTAAAGCCCCGTGAAGCTTTCTTT
TRBV10-3	TRBJ2-5	NA	NA	CAIKRDQETQYF	TGTGCCATCAAGCGGGACCAAGAGACCCAGTACTTC
TRBV5-1	TRBJ1-3	NA	TRBD1	CASSPDAGGTANPSNTIYF	TGCGCCAGCAGCCCTGATGCCGGCGGGACAGCTAACCCGTCGAACACCATATATTTT
TRBV6-1	TRBJ1-1	NA	NA	CASGRRATEAFF	TGTGCCAGCGGGCGGAGGGCCACTGAAGCTTTCTTT
TRBV11-1	TRBJ1-1	NA	NA	CASSSGETEAFF	TGTGCCAGCAGCTCAGGGGAGACTGAAGCTTTCTTT
TRBV7-9	TRBJ2-7	NA	TRBD1	CASSRDRGLSF	TGTGCCAGCAGTCGTGACAGGGGGCTCAGTTTC
TRBV4-3	TRBJ2-7	few	NA	CASSQRTGRPYEQYF	TGCGCCAGCAGCCAACGGACGGGACGTCCCTACGAGCAGTACTTC
TRBV20-1	TRBJ2-1	once	NA	CSASRALEGRSEQFF	TGCAGTGCTAGCCGCGCGCTGGAGGGAAGGAGTGAGCAGTTCTTC
TRBV20-1	TRBJ2-5	NA	TRBD2	CSALAGAEGETQYF	TGCAGTGCATTAGCGGGGGCCGAAGGAGAGACCCAGTACTTC
TRBV30	TRBJ2-1	NA	NA	CAWRVRGVYNEQFF	TGTGCCTGGAGGGTAAGGGGTGTATACAATGAGCAGTTCTTC
TRBV6-5	TRBJ2-5	NA	TRBD1	CASRRTGEETQYF	TGTGCCAGCAGGCGGACAGGGGAAGAGACCCAGTACTTC